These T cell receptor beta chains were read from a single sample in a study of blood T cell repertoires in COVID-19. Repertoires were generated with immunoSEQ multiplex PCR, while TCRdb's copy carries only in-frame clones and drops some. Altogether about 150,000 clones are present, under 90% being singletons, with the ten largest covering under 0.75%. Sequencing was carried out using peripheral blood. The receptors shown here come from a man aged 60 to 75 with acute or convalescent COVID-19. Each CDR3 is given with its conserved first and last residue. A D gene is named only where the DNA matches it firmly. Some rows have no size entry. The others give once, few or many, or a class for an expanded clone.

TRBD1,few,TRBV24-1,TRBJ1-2,CATSDPGQGSEGYTF,TGTGCCACCAGTGATCCGGGACAGGGGAGTGAAGGCTACACCTTC
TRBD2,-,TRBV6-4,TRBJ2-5,CASPPLAGGQETQYF,TGTGCCAGCCCTCCACTAGCGGGGGGCCAGGAGACCCAGTACTTC
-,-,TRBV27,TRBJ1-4,CASSTLTTNEKLFF,TGTGCCAGCAGTACCCTAACAACTAATGAAAAACTGTTTTTT
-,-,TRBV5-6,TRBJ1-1,CASSLYRNTEAFF,TGTGCCAGCAGCTTATACAGGAACACTGAAGCTTTCTTT
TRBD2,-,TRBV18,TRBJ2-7,CASSPTPSGGAGEQYF,TGTGCCAGCTCACCAACGCCTAGCGGGGGGGCGGGGGAGCAGTACTTC
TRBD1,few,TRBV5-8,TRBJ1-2,CASSLGRLLQGAGGGYTF,TGTGCCAGCAGCTTGGGCCGCCTTTTACAGGGGGCCGGAGGAGGCTACACCTTC
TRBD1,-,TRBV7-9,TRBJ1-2,CASSSTGNYGYTF,TGTGCCAGCAGCTCGACAGGGAACTATGGCTACACCTTC
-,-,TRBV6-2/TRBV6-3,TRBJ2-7,CASSYHATYEQYF,TGTGCCAGCAGTTATCACGCTACCTACGAGCAGTACTTC
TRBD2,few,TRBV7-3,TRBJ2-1,CASSPSGSSYNEQFF,TGTGCCAGCAGCCCAAGCGGGAGCTCCTACAATGAGCAGTTCTTC
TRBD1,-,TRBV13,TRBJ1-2,CASSPRTGRYGYTF,TGTGCCAGCAGCCCACGGACAGGGCGTTATGGCTACACCTTC
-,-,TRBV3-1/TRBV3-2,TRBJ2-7,CASSQAGAHYEQYF,TGTGCCAGCAGCCAAGCTGGGGCTCACTACGAGCAGTACTTC
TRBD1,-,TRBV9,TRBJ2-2,CASSVGTANTGELFF,TGTGCCAGCAGCGTGGGGACAGCGAACACCGGGGAGCTGTTTTTT
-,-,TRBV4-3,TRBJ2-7,CASSQDWRGGGTDGQYF,TGCGCCAGCAGCCAAGATTGGCGAGGGGGTGGGACCGACGGGCAGTACTTC
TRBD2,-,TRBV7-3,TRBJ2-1,CASSWGKAGGFYNEQFF,TGTGCCAGCAGCTGGGGGAAGGCGGGAGGCTTTTACAATGAGCAGTTCTTC
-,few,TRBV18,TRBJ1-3,CASSPSTGDTIYF,TGTGCCAGCTCACCCTCGACAGGAGACACCATATATTTT
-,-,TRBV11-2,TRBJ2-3,CASSLEPVTDTQYF,TGTGCCAGCAGCTTAGAGCCAGTAACAGATACGCAGTATTTT
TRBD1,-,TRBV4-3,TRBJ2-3,CASSPGQGKDTQYF,TGCGCCAGCAGCCCCGGACAGGGGAAAGATACGCAGTATTTT
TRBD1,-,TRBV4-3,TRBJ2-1,CASSQAGTGSSYNEQFF,TGCGCCAGCAGCCAAGCCGGGACAGGGAGCTCCTACAATGAGCAGTTCTTC
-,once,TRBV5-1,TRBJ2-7,CASSPDNYEQYF,TGCGCCAGCAGCCCCGACAACTACGAGCAGTACTTC
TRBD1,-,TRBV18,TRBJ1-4,CASSPGRTGGNEKLFF,TGTGCCAGCTCACCTGGCAGGACAGGGGGTAATGAAAAACTGTTTTTT
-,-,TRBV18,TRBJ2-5,CASSPFLTGGETQYF,TGTGCCAGCTCACCGTTTTTGACCGGGGGAGAGACCCAGTACTTC
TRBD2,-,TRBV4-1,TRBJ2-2,CASSQILAGGPNTGELFF,TGCGCCAGCAGCCAGATACTAGCGGGAGGGCCGAACACCGGGGAGCTGTTTTTT
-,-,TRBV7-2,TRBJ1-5,CASSSLRAGQPQHF,TGTGCCAGCAGCTCCCTCAGGGCCGGTCAGCCCCAGCATTTT
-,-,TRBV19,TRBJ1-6,CASSSFNSPLHF,TGTGCCAGTAGTTCCTTTAATTCACCCCTCCACTTT
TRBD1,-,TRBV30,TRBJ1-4,CAWSGTGDEKLFF,TGTGCCTGGAGTGGGACAGGGGATGAAAAACTGTTTTTT
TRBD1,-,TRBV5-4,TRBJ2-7,CASSLPGQGYEQYF,TGTGCCAGCAGCTTGCCGGGACAGGGCTACGAGCAGTACTTC
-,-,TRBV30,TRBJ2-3,CAWSESGFLTDTQYF,TGTGCCTGGAGTGAGTCGGGATTCCTCACAGATACGCAGTATTTT
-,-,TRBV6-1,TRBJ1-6,CASSDRLDDSPLHF,TGTGCCAGCAGTGACCGACTTGACGATTCGCCCCTCCACTTT
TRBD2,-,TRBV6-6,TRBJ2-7,CASSPGLAGGVSYEQYF,TGTGCCAGCAGTCCCGGACTAGCGGGAGGGGTCTCCTACGAGCAGTACTTC
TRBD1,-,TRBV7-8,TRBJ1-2,CASSLLQGEDGYTF,TGTGCCAGCAGCTTATTACAGGGGGAGGATGGCTACACCTTC
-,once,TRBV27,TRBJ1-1,CASSFRQGYTEAFF,TGTGCCAGCAGTTTTCGGCAGGGGTACACTGAAGCTTTCTTT
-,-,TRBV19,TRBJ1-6,CASSLTGRAGGYNSPLHF,TGTGCCAGTAGTCTTACGGGCCGCGCGGGGGGATATAATTCACCCCTCCACTTT
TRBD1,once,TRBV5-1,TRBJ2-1,CASREGGTYNEQFF,TGCGCCAGCAGGGAAGGGGGCACCTACAATGAGCAGTTCTTC
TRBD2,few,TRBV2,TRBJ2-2,CASSELAGGPNTGELFF,TGTGCCAGCAGTGAACTAGCGGGGGGTCCGAACACCGGGGAGCTGTTTTTT
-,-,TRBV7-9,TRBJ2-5,CASSLESSLETQYF,TGTGCCAGCAGCTTAGAGTCTAGTCTTGAGACCCAGTACTTC